The 9 T cell receptor beta chains listed next were all sequenced from one sample in a study of beta chain features in type 1 diabetes. Study outcomes and limitations: TCRB CDR3s from Type 1 diabetes patients were moderately but significantly shorter in all four CD4+ subsets.

Expressed TCRB transcripts were sequenced because the isolated RNA had all been reverse transcribed beforehand. Here immunoSEQ multiplex PCR was the method, and the copy in TCRdb shows in-frame clones only, minus some. The sample has 200,000 to 300,000 clones, 11% seen once. No antigen has been assigned to these receptors. The sample comprised naive CD4+ T cells from blood. These TCRs come from a man aged 25 to 45 with type 1 diabetes.

The CDR3 here is CAWGGTEDNEKLFF. The CDR3 DNA reads TGTGCCTGGGGCGGGACAGAGGATAATGAAAAACTGTTTTTT. This chain uses TRBV30 with TRBJ1-4; 7 bases align to TRBD1. V dropped 5 bases and J dropped 4; count of bases not matched to a gene: 7. This CDR3 is built from 14 residues. Germline CDR1 and CDR2: GTSNPN and SVGIG (reference sequence).

The gene calls are TRBV29-1 and TRBJ2-3; TRBD2 matches 13 bases. The CDR3 runs to 15 residues. Trimming cost V 6 bases and J 5 bases; bases outside gene matches: 8. Germline CDR1 is SQVTM and CDR2 is ANQGSEA. CDR3 DNA sequence: TGCAGCGTGGGGGGACTAGCGGGGACGGGAGATACGCAGTATTTT. This encodes CSVGGLAGTGDTQYF.

The chain is built from TRBV7-6 and TRBJ2-1; 10 bases agree with TRBD2. V shed 1 base and J 2 bases; nucleotides not matched to a gene: 2. CDR1 is SGHVS, CDR2 FNYEAQ, per germline. The CDR3 covers 16 residues. The chain's CDR3 is CASSLVSGGTYNEQFF. The CDR3 DNA follows: TGTGCCAGCAGCTTAGTTAGCGGGGGGACCTACAATGAGCAGTTCTTC.

The chain recombines TRBV19 with TRBJ2-7, with 11 positions matching TRBD1. J was trimmed by 3 bases and V by 4 bases; bases with no gene match: 5. The CDR3 length is 15 residues. Germline V lookup: CDR1 LNHDA, CDR2 SQIVND (reference sequence). The CDR3 is CASSTGQGGFYEQYF. The CDR3, as DNA: TGTGCCAGTAGTACGGGACAGGGGGGTTTCTACGAGCAGTACTTC.

The rearrangement joins TRBV30 to TRBJ2-7, with no clear D. The CDR3 sequence is 11 residues long. The V gene's germline CDR1 is GTSNPN and CDR2 SVGIG (reference sequence). The V end was cut by 3 bases, the J end by 6 bases, with 9 bases between. In nucleotides, the CDR3 is TGTGCCTGGAGCTATGGTGGCGAGCAGTACTTC. Protein sequence: CAWSYGGEQYF.

A few counts support this clone. The chain uses TRBV7-3 and TRBJ2-2; the D gene is possibly TRBD2 (5 bases). The V gene lost 4 bases and the J gene lost 3 bases, with 12 bases spanning the gap. The germline CDR1 and CDR2 sequences are SGHTA and FQGTGA. There are 15 residues in the CDR3. The CDR3 region is CASSYNPGDTGELFF. The CDR3 DNA sequence: TGTGCCAGCAGCTATAACCCCGGGGACACCGGGGAGCTGTTTTTT.

V gene TRBV7-9 combines with J gene TRBJ2-2, with 7 bases matching TRBD1. Germline assignment: CDR1 SEHNR and CDR2 FQNEAQ (reference sequence). Germline trimming cut 3 bases from V and 0 bases from J; bases unmatched to any gene: 7. The CDR3 sequence is 17 residues long. CDR3 loop: CASSFTGQTSNTGELFF. Written as DNA, the CDR3 is TGTGCCAGCAGCTTTACGGGACAGACATCGAACACCGGGGAGCTGTTTTTT.

This clone has more than one count but fewer than ten. The chain combines TRBV2 with TRBJ1-2; D unclear. Trimming pared 7 bases from V and 6 bases from J, leaving 15 bases between. CDR1 is SNHLY, CDR2 FYNNEI, per germline. The CDR3 has 13 residues. The CDR3 sequence: CASTRHLADGYTF. For the CDR3, the DNA is TGTGCCAGCACCCGACATCTTGCCGATGGCTACACCTTC.

The chain links TRBV6-4 to TRBJ2-3; D is ambiguous. Trimming took 4 bases from V and 2 from J, leaving 10 bases between them. CDR3 length equals 14 residues. Germline-derived CDR1 and CDR2 are MRHNA and SNTAGT. The CDR3: CASSVLGDTDTQYF. The CDR3 region has the DNA TGTGCCAGCAGTGTTCTAGGAGACACAGATACGCAGTATTTT.